The rows below give T cell receptor beta chains drawn from one sample of a study of cytomegalovirus exposure and HLA in healthy donors. Sequenced by immunoSEQ multiplex PCR; TCRdb stores in-frame clones only, minus some. The sample carries 95,000 to 150,000 clones, roughly 80% recorded once. The sequencing sample was made of PBMCs. The receptors stem from a young woman in good health and CMV-seropositive. Each CDR3 is given with its conserved first and last residue. Fields, in order: J gene, D gene, V gene, clone size, CDR3 protein, CDR3 DNA. The D gene is left open where the match is weak. Clone size is given for some rows only: seen once, a few or many times, or a class if the clone is expanded.

j_call: TRBJ2-1
d_call: TRBD2
v_call: TRBV7-2
clone_size: NA
cdr3_aa: CASSFPAAGGGEQFF
cdr3_nt: TGTGCCAGCAGCTTCCCCGCAGCGGGGGGCGGGGAGCAGTTCTTC

j_call: TRBJ2-5
d_call: TRBD2
v_call: TRBV13
clone_size: NA
cdr3_aa: CASSPSGSGVGTQYF
cdr3_nt: TGTGCCAGCAGCCCCTCGGGTAGCGGGGTCGGGACCCAGTACTTC

j_call: TRBJ1-2
d_call: NA
v_call: TRBV25-1
clone_size: few
cdr3_aa: CASSEGGSGYTF
cdr3_nt: TGTGCCAGCAGTGAGGGCGGGTCTGGCTACACCTTC

j_call: TRBJ2-7
d_call: TRBD1
v_call: TRBV7-9
clone_size: NA
cdr3_aa: CASRPRQGAYEQYF
cdr3_nt: TGTGCCAGCAGACCCCGACAGGGAGCCTACGAGCAGTACTTC

j_call: TRBJ1-2
d_call: TRBD1
v_call: TRBV9
clone_size: NA
cdr3_aa: CASSRGQGVIYGYTF
cdr3_nt: TGTGCCAGCAGCCGAGGACAGGGGGTGATCTATGGCTACACCTTC

j_call: TRBJ1-1
d_call: NA
v_call: TRBV5-4
clone_size: NA
cdr3_aa: CASSTGDTEAFF
cdr3_nt: TGTGCCAGCAGCACCGGGGACACTGAAGCTTTCTTT

j_call: TRBJ1-5
d_call: NA
v_call: TRBV9
clone_size: NA
cdr3_aa: CASSVGTGQNQPQHF
cdr3_nt: TGTGCCAGCAGCGTAGGCACAGGCCAAAATCAGCCCCAGCATTTT

j_call: TRBJ1-5
d_call: NA
v_call: TRBV28
clone_size: NA
cdr3_aa: CASSLIGNQPQHF
cdr3_nt: TGTGCCAGCAGTTTAATAGGCAATCAGCCCCAGCATTTT

j_call: TRBJ2-7
d_call: NA
v_call: TRBV6-5
clone_size: NA
cdr3_aa: CASSSRQSYEQYF
cdr3_nt: TGTGCCAGCAGTTCAAGACAGTCCTACGAGCAGTACTTC

j_call: TRBJ2-3
d_call: NA
v_call: TRBV2
clone_size: NA
cdr3_aa: CASSANPPGLGTDTQYF
cdr3_nt: TGTGCCAGCAGTGCAAACCCTCCGGGACTGGGCACAGATACGCAGTATTTT

j_call: TRBJ1-1
d_call: NA
v_call: TRBV2
clone_size: few
cdr3_aa: CASKVEGEAFF
cdr3_nt: TGTGCCAGCAAGGTGGAGGGTGAAGCTTTCTTT

j_call: TRBJ1-1
d_call: TRBD1
v_call: TRBV11-2
clone_size: NA
cdr3_aa: CASSPDRDTEAFF
cdr3_nt: TGTGCCAGCAGCCCTGACAGGGACACTGAAGCTTTCTTT

j_call: TRBJ2-7
d_call: TRBD1
v_call: TRBV6-5
clone_size: NA
cdr3_aa: CATAMAADRAYEQYF
cdr3_nt: TGTGCCACCGCCATGGCCGCGGACAGGGCCTACGAGCAGTACTTC

j_call: TRBJ2-7
d_call: TRBD1
v_call: TRBV7-9
clone_size: NA
cdr3_aa: CASSSEGDSGYEQYF
cdr3_nt: TGTGCCAGCAGCTCCGAGGGGGACAGTGGCTACGAGCAGTACTTC

j_call: TRBJ2-2
d_call: NA
v_call: TRBV4-1
clone_size: NA
cdr3_aa: CASSQDWQGKNTGELFF
cdr3_nt: TGCGCCAGCAGCCAAGATTGGCAGGGGAAGAACACCGGGGAGCTGTTTTTT

j_call: TRBJ2-1
d_call: TRBD2
v_call: TRBV28
clone_size: NA
cdr3_aa: CASSQGLAGVTSYNEQFF
cdr3_nt: TGTGCCAGCAGTCAGGGACTAGCGGGGGTTACCTCCTACAATGAGCAGTTCTTC

j_call: TRBJ2-7
d_call: NA
v_call: TRBV10-3
clone_size: NA
cdr3_aa: CAISESSVGGYSGRYEQYF
cdr3_nt: TGTGCCATCAGTGAGTCGAGCGTCGGGGGTTACAGCGGGCGGTACGAGCAGTACTTC

j_call: TRBJ2-2
d_call: NA
v_call: TRBV7-2
clone_size: NA
cdr3_aa: CASLGAGNTGELFF
cdr3_nt: TGTGCCAGCCTGGGGGCCGGCAACACCGGGGAGCTGTTTTTT

j_call: TRBJ2-5
d_call: NA
v_call: TRBV14
clone_size: NA
cdr3_aa: CASSQVGSRGETQYF
cdr3_nt: TGTGCCAGCAGCCAAGTCGGCTCTCGAGGGGAGACCCAGTACTTC

j_call: TRBJ1-3
d_call: NA
v_call: TRBV9
clone_size: NA
cdr3_aa: CASSPLTGSGNTIYF
cdr3_nt: TGTGCCAGCAGCCCCCTAACGGGCTCTGGAAACACCATATATTTT

j_call: TRBJ1-1
d_call: TRBD1
v_call: TRBV19
clone_size: NA
cdr3_aa: CASRMGQRNTEAFF
cdr3_nt: TGTGCCAGTAGAATGGGACAGAGGAACACTGAAGCTTTCTTT

j_call: TRBJ2-7
d_call: NA
v_call: TRBV6-5
clone_size: NA
cdr3_aa: CASSRGGGYEQYF
cdr3_nt: TGTGCCAGCAGTAGGGGCGGTGGCTACGAGCAGTACTTC

j_call: TRBJ1-1
d_call: TRBD1
v_call: TRBV7-9
clone_size: NA
cdr3_aa: CSSSLGTVMNTEAFF
cdr3_nt: TGTTCCAGCAGCCTAGGGACAGTCATGAACACTGAAGCTTTCTTT

j_call: TRBJ2-2
d_call: TRBD2
v_call: TRBV5-1
clone_size: NA
cdr3_aa: CASSLRGLGDTGELFF
cdr3_nt: TGCGCCAGCAGCTTGCGCGGACTAGGGGATACCGGGGAGCTGTTTTTT

j_call: TRBJ1-1
d_call: NA
v_call: TRBV9
clone_size: few
cdr3_aa: CASSAGIYNTEAFF
cdr3_nt: TGTGCCAGCAGCGCGGGAATATACAACACTGAAGCTTTCTTT

j_call: TRBJ2-5
d_call: NA
v_call: TRBV7-9
clone_size: NA
cdr3_aa: CASSLGRRSQETQYF
cdr3_nt: TGTGCCAGCAGCTTAGGGAGGCGCAGCCAAGAGACCCAGTACTTC

j_call: TRBJ1-1
d_call: NA
v_call: TRBV27
clone_size: NA
cdr3_aa: CASSPLGRGSNTEAFF
cdr3_nt: TGTGCCAGCAGTCCCCTCGGCCGGGGATCGAACACTGAAGCTTTCTTT

j_call: TRBJ1-2
d_call: TRBD1
v_call: TRBV27
clone_size: NA
cdr3_aa: CASSLLGQDYGYTF
cdr3_nt: TGTGCCAGCAGTTTACTCGGACAGGACTATGGCTACACCTTC

j_call: TRBJ2-5
d_call: TRBD2
v_call: TRBV29-1
clone_size: NA
cdr3_aa: CSVPGLADQETQYF
cdr3_nt: TGCAGCGTTCCGGGACTAGCGGATCAAGAGACCCAGTACTTC

j_call: TRBJ2-7
d_call: NA
v_call: TRBV6-6
clone_size: NA
cdr3_aa: CASSYSRLPTEQYF
cdr3_nt: TGTGCCAGCAGTTATTCGCGACTCCCAACCGAGCAGTACTTC

j_call: TRBJ2-7
d_call: NA
v_call: TRBV6-1
clone_size: NA
cdr3_aa: CASNLGAFEQYF
cdr3_nt: TGTGCCAGCAACCTGGGGGCATTCGAGCAGTACTTC

j_call: TRBJ1-1
d_call: TRBD1
v_call: TRBV5-1
clone_size: few
cdr3_aa: CASSSPGTGNTEAFF
cdr3_nt: TGCGCCAGCAGCTCCCCCGGGACAGGGAACACTGAAGCTTTCTTT